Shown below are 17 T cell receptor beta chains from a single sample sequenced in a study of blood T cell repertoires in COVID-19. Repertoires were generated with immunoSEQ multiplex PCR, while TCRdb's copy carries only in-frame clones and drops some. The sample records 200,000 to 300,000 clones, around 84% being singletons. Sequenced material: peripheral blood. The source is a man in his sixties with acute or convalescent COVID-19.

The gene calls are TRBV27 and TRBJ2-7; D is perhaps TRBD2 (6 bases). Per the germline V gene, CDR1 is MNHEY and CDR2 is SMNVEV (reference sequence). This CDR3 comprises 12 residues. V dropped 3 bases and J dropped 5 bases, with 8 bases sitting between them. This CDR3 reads CASSLRGHEQYF. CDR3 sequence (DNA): TGTGCCAGCAGTTTGCGGGGCCACGAGCAGTACTTC.

The CDR3 is CASSYGDTQYF. The CDR3 nucleotides read TGTGCCAGCAGTTACGGGGATACGCAGTATTTT. The chain has TRBV2 and TRBJ2-3; D unclear. The CDR3 totals 11 residues. From germline, CDR1 is SNHLY and CDR2 FYNNEI. Trimming took 5 bases from V and 6 from J, leaving 6 bases between them.

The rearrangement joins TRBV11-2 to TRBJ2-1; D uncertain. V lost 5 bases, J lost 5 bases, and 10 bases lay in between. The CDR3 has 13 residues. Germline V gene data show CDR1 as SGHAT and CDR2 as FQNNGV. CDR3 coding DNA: TGTGCCAGCAGCATATTCCAGGACAATGAGCAGTTCTTC. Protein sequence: CASSIFQDNEQFF.

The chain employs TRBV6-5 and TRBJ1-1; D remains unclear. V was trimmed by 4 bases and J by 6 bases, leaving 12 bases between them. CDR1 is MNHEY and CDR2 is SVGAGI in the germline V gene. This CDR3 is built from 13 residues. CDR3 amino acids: CASSSLTRAEAFF. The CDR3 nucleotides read TGTGCCAGCAGTTCACTTACGAGGGCTGAAGCTTTCTTT.

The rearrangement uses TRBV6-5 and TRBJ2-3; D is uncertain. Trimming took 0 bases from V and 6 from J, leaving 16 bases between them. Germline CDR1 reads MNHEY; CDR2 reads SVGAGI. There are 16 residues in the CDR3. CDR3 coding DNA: TGTGCCAGCAGTTACTCGAGGCGGTCTGGTGCGGATACGCAGTATTTT. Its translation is CASSYSRRSGADTQYF.

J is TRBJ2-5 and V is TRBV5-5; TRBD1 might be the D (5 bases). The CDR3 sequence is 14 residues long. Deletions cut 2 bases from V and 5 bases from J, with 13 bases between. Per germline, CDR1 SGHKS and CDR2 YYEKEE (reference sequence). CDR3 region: CASSFQGSRETQYF. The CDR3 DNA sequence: TGTGCCAGCAGCTTCCAGGGATCTAGGGAGACCCAGTACTTC.

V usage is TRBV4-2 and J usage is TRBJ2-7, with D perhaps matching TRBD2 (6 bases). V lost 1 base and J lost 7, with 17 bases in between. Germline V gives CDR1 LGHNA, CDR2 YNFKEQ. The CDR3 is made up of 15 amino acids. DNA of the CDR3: TGTGCCAGCAGCCAAGGGTTGCGGGATCCTAGGGAGCAGTACTTC. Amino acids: CASSQGLRDPREQYF.

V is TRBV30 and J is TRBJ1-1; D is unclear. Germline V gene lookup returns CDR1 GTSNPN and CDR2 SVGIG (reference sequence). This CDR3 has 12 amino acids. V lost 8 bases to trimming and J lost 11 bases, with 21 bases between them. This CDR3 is CAHRREGRGAFF. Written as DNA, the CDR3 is TGTGCCCATCGTAGGGAGGGCCGAGGGGCTTTCTTT.

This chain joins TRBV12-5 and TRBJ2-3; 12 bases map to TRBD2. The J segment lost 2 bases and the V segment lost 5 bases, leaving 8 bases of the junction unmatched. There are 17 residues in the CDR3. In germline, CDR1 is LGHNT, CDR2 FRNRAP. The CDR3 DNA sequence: TGTGCTAGTGGTCCGCGGACTAGCGGGGACCCCACAGATACGCAGTATTTT. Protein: CASGPRTSGDPTDTQYF.

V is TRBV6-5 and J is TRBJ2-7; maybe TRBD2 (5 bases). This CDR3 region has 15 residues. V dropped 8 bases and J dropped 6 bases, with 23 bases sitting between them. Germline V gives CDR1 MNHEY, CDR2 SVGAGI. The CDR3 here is CASEPTLGGSAEQYF. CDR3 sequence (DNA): TGTGCCAGCGAACCGACGTTGGGTGGGAGCGCCGAGCAGTACTTC.

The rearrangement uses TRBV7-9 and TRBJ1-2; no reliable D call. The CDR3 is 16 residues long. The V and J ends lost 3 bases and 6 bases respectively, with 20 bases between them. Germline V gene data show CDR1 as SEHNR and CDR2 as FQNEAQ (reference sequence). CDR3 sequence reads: CASSFSGRSLLHGYTF. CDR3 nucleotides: TGTGCCAGCAGCTTCAGCGGCCGCTCCCTCCTCCATGGCTACACCTTC.

The CDR3 nucleotides are TGTGCCAGTAGTACCGGGACTAGCGTTAGCACCGGGGAGCTGTTTTTT. This codes for CASSTGTSVSTGELFF. V usage is TRBV19 and J usage is TRBJ2-2, with 10 positions matching TRBD2. The CDR3 length is 16 residues. Germline CDR1 is LNHDA and CDR2 is SQIVND (reference sequence). Trimming at V came to 4 bases and at J to 4 bases, leaving 6 bases not matched to a gene.

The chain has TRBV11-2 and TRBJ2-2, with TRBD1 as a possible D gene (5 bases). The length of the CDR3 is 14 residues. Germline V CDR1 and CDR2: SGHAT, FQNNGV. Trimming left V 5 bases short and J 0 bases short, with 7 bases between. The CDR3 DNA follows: TGTGCCAGCAGCGGGGCGGCGAACACCGGGGAGCTGTTTTTT. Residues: CASSGAANTGELFF.

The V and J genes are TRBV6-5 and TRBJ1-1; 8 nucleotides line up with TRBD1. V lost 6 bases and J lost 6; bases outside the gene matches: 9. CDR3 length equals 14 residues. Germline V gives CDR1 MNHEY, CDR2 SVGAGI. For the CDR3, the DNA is TGTGCCAGCAGCCTCGGACAGGGCCTCTCTGAAGCTTTCTTT. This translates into CASSLGQGLSEAFF.

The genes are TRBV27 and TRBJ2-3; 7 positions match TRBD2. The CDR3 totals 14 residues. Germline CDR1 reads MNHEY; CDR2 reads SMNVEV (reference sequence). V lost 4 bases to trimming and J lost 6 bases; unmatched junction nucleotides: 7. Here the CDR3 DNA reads TGTGCCAGCAGTTCGGCGGGAGTTTGGGATACGCAGTATTTT. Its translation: CASSSAGVWDTQYF.

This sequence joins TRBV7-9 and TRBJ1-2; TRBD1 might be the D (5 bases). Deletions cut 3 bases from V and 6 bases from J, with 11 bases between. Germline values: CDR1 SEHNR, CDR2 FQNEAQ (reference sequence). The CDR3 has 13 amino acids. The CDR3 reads CASSFRTLHGYTF. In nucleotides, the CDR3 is TGTGCCAGCAGCTTTCGGACACTCCATGGCTACACCTTC.

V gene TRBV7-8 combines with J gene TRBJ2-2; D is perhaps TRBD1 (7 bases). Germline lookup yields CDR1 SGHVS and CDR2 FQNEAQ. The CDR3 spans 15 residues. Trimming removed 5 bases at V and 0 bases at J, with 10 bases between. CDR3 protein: CASSGGTANTGELFF. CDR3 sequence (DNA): TGTGCCAGCAGCGGAGGGACAGCGAACACCGGGGAGCTGTTTTTT.